This entry lists 10 T cell receptor beta chains sequenced from one sample in a study of blood T cell repertoires in COVID-19. Sequencing was performed with immunoSEQ multiplex PCR; in TCRdb, only in-frame clones are kept and a portion is missing. Seen here are about 74,000 clones, about 90% observed once, and the top ten hold around 2%. What was sequenced was peripheral blood. All receptors come from a woman older than 75 with active or convalescent COVID-19.

The gene calls are TRBV25-1 and TRBJ2-3, with TRBD2 identical over 9 bases. V gave up 3 bases and J gave up 5 bases; unmatched junction bases: 6. The CDR3 sequence is 15 residues long. Per the germline V gene, CDR1 is MGHDK and CDR2 is SYGVNS. CDR3: CASSDSREGGDTQYF. In nucleotides, the CDR3 is TGTGCCAGCAGTGACTCGCGGGAGGGGGGAGATACGCAGTATTTT. Filled out from reference TRBV25-1 and TRBJ2-3, the complete variable domain reads EADIYQTPRYLVIGTGKKITLECSQTMGHDKMYWYQQDPGMELHLIHYSYGVNSTEKGDLSSESTVSRIRTEHFPLTLESARPSHTSQYLCASSDSREGGDTQYFGPGTRLTVL.

As to this clone: Other DNA sequences in the same sample also yield this CDR3. The chain combines TRBV5-1 with TRBJ2-3, with a tentative D call TRBD2 (5 bases). Trimming removed 6 bases at V and 0 bases at J, with 8 bases between. The CDR3 spans 13 residues. In germline, CDR1 is SGHRS, CDR2 YFSETQ. The CDR3 spells CASKRESTDTQYF. In DNA form, the CDR3 reads TGCGCCAGCAAGAGGGAGAGCACAGATACGCAGTATTTT. The variable domain in full, with the rest retrieved from reference TRBV5-1 and TRBJ2-3, is KAGVTQTPRYLIKTRGQQVTLSCSPISGHRSVSWYQQTPGQGLQFLFEYFSETQRNKGNFPGRFSGRQFSNSRSEMNVSTLELGDSALYLCASKRESTDTQYFGPGTRLTVL.

The chain recombines TRBV6-5 with TRBJ2-3, with D uncertain. Germline V CDR1 and CDR2: MNHEY, SVGAGI. V was pared by 7 bases and J by 0 bases, with 14 bases between. The CDR3 length is 15 residues. The chain's CDR3 is CASTPLSRSTDTQYF. The CDR3 nucleotides read TGTGCCAGCACCCCCCTCTCGCGCAGCACAGATACGCAGTATTTT.

This chain uses TRBV7-6 with TRBJ2-7; 10 positions agree with TRBD2. V dropped 1 base and J dropped 4; count of bases not matched to a gene: 7. Per the germline V gene, CDR1 is SGHVS and CDR2 is FNYEAQ. The CDR3 runs 16 residues. CDR3 loop: CASSLGLAGDGYEQYF. CDR3 coding DNA: TGTGCCAGCAGCTTAGGGCTAGCGGGAGACGGGTACGAGCAGTACTTC. Full variable domain (missing parts from reference TRBV7-6 and TRBJ2-7): GAGVSQSPRYKVTKRGQDVALRCDPISGHVSLYWYRQALGQGPEFLTYFNYEAQQDKSGLPNDRFSAERPEGSISTLTIQRTEQRDSAMYRCASSLGLAGDGYEQYFGPGTRLTVT.

V is TRBV5-1 and J is TRBJ2-1, with TRBD1 matching 9 bases. The CDR3 length is 16 residues. Germline V gives CDR1 SGHRS, CDR2 YFSETQ. V dropped 7 bases and J dropped 10; count of bases not matched to a gene: 18. The CDR3 DNA reads as TGCGCCAGCTCAATCATTCCGGGACAGGGACATGGGGAGCAGTTCTTC. Its protein is CASSIIPGQGHGEQFF.

This sequence joins TRBV7-8 and TRBJ1-1; 7 bases agree with TRBD1. There are 14 residues in the CDR3. CDR1 and CDR2 (germline): SGHVS, FQNEAQ. V was clipped by 5 bases and J by 1 base; unmatched bases: 4. Written as DNA, the CDR3 is TGTGCCAGCAGCCGGACAGGCGAGAACACTGAAGCTTTCTTT. Translating gives CASSRTGENTEAFF.

The gene calls are TRBV11-2 and TRBJ2-6, with D possibly matching TRBD2 (5 bases). Between the trimmed V and J ends, which lost 5 bases and 2 bases, there was a span of 16 bases. The CDR3 is made up of 17 amino acids. CDR1 and CDR2 from the germline V gene are SGHAT and FQNNGV. The CDR3 sequence: CASSLLARGAGANVLTF. The CDR3 region has the DNA TGTGCCAGCAGCCTTTTAGCTCGGGGTGCTGGGGCCAACGTCCTGACTTTC. The whole variable domain, filled in from reference TRBV11-2 and TRBJ2-6, reads EAGVAQSPRYKIIEKRQSVAFWCNPISGHATLYWYQQILGQGPKLLIQFQNNGVVDDSQLPKDRFSAERLKGVDSTLKIQPAKLEDSAVYLCASSLLARGAGANVLTFGAGSRLTVL.

In DNA form, the CDR3 reads TGTGCCAGCAGGAAGGGGAAAACTGAAGCTTTCTTT. It specifies CASRKGKTEAFF. The gene calls are TRBV21-1 and TRBJ1-1; the table's D gene call, TRBD1, was not cross checked with the DNA. TRBV21-1 is a pseudogene segment. The CDR3 runs to 12 residues.

The chain couples TRBV11-3 to TRBJ1-4, with 10 bases matching TRBD1. The CDR3 contains 18 residues. V gave up 1 base and J gave up 7 bases; unmatched junction bases: 12. Germline V gene lookup returns CDR1 SGHNT and CDR2 YENEEA. CDR3 in amino acids: CASSLAGTGVAHTEKLFF. CDR3 sequence (DNA): TGTGCCAGCAGCTTAGCCGGGACAGGGGTTGCACATACTGAAAAACTGTTTTTT.

This clone was recorded a few times. The V call is TRBV6-5, the J call TRBJ1-5; D ambiguous. The germline V gene has CDR1 MNHEY and CDR2 SVGAGI. V shed 5 bases and J shed 1 base, with 6 bases lying between them. This CDR3 is built from 13 residues. CDR3 amino acids: CASSPGSNQPQHF. In nucleotides, the CDR3 is TGTGCCAGCAGTCCGGGAAGCAATCAGCCCCAGCATTTT.